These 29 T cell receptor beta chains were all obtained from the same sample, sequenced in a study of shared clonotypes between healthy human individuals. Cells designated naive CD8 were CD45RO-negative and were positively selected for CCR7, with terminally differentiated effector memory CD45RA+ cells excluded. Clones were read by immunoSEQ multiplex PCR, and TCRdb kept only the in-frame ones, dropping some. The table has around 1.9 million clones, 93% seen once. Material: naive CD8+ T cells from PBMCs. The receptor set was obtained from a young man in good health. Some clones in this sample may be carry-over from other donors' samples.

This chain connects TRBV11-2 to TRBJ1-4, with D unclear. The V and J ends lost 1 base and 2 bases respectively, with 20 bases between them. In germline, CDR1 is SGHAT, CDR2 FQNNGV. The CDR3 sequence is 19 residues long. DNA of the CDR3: TGTGCCAGCAGCTTAGCCCCGCTACGAATCACAGTGACTAATGAAAAACTGTTTTTT. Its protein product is CASSLAPLRITVTNEKLFF.

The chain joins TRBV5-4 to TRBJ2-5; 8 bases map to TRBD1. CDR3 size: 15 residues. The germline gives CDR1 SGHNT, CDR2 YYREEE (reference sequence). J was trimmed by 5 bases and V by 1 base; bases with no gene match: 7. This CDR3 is CASSLTGGGGETQYF. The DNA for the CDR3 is TGTGCCAGCAGCTTGACAGGGGGAGGAGGGGAGACCCAGTACTTC. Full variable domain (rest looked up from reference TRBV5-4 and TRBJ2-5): ETGVTQSPTHLIKTRGQQVTLRCSSQSGHNTVSWYQQALGQGPQFIFQYYREEENGRGNFPPRFSGLQFPNYSSELNVNALELDDSALYLCASSLTGGGGETQYFGPGTRLLVL.

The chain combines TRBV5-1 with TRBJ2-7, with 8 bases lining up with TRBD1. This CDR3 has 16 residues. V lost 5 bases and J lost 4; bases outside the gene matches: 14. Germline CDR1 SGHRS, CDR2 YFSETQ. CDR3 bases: TGCGCCAGCAGATCCGACCGGGGGACAGGCTTATACGAGCAGTACTTC. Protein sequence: CASRSDRGTGLYEQYF.

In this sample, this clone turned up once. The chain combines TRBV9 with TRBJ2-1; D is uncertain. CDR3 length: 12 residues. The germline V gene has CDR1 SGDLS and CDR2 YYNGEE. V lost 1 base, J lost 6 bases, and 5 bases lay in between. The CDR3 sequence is CASSVYSNEQFF. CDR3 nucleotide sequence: TGTGCCAGCAGCGTATACTCCAATGAGCAGTTCTTC.

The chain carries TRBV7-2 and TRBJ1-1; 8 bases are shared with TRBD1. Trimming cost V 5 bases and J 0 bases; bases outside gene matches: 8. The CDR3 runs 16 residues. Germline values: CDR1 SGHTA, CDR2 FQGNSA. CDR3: CASSLRQGIMNTEAFF. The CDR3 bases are TGTGCCAGCAGCCTTAGACAGGGGATTATGAACACTGAAGCTTTCTTT.

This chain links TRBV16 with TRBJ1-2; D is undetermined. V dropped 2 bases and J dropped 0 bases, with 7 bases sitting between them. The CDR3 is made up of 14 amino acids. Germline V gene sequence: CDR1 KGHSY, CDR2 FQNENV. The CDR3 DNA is TGTGCCAGCAGCCAACCGAGAGCTAACTATGGCTACACCTTC. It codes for CASSQPRANYGYTF.

The CDR3 spells CAISESPGQGRTDTQYF. The CDR3 nucleotides are TGTGCCATCAGTGAGTCTCCGGGACAAGGGAGGACAGATACGCAGTATTTT. J is TRBJ2-3 and V is TRBV10-3; the D call may be TRBD1 or TRBD2 (6 bases each). CDR3 size: 17 residues. V was shortened by 0 bases and J by 3 bases, with 16 bases between the two germline ends. Germline lookup yields CDR1 ENHRY and CDR2 SYGVKD.

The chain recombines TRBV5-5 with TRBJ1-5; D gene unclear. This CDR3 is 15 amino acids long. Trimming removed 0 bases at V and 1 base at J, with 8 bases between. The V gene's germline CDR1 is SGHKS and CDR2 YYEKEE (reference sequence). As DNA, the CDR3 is TGTGCCAGCAGCTTGGTCTGGGCGAGCAATCAGCCCCAGCATTTT. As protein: CASSLVWASNQPQHF.

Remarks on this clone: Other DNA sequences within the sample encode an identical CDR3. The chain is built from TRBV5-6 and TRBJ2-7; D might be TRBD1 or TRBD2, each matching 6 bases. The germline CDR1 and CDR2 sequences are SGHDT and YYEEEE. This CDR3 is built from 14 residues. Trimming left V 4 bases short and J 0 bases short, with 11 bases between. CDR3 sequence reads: CASSGGTPSYEQYF. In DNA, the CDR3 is TGTGCCAGCAGCGGAGGGACACCCTCCTACGAGCAGTACTTC.

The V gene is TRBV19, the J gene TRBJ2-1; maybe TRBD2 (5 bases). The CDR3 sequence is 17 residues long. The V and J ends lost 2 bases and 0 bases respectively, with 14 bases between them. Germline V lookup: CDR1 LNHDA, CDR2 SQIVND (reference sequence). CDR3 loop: CASSIRWRASSYNEQFF. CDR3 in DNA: TGTGCCAGTAGTATAAGATGGCGGGCAAGCTCCTACAATGAGCAGTTCTTC. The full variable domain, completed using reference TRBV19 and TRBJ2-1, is DGGITQSPKYLFRKEGQNVTLSCEQNLNHDAMYWYRQDPGQGLRLIYYSQIVNDFQKGDIAEGYSVSREKKESFPLTVTSAQKNPTAFYLCASSIRWRASSYNEQFFGPGTRLTVL.

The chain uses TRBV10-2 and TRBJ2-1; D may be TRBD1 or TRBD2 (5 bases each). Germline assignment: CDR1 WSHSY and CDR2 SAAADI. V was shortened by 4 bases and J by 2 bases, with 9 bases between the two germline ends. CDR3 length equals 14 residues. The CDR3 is CASSGQGPYNEQFF. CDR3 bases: TGCGCCAGCAGTGGGCAGGGACCCTACAATGAGCAGTTCTTC.

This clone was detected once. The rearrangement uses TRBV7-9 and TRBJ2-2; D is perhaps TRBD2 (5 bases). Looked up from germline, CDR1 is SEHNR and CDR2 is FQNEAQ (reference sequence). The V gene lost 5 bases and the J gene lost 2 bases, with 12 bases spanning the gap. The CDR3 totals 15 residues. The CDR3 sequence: CASSPRENNTGELFF. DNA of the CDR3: TGTGCCAGCAGCCCGAGGGAGAATAACACCGGGGAGCTGTTTTTT.

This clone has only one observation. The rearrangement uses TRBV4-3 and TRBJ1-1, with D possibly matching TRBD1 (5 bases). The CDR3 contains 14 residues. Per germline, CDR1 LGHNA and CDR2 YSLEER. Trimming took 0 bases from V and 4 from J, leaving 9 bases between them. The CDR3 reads CASSQDWGRTEAFF. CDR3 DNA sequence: TGCGCCAGCAGCCAAGATTGGGGACGCACTGAAGCTTTCTTT.

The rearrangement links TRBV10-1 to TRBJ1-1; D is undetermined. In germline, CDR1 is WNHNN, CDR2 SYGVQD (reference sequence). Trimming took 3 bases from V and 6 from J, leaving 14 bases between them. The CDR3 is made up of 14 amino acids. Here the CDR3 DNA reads TGCGCCAGCAGTGAAAGTATCTGGAGCGCTGAAGCTTTCTTT. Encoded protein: CASSESIWSAEAFF.

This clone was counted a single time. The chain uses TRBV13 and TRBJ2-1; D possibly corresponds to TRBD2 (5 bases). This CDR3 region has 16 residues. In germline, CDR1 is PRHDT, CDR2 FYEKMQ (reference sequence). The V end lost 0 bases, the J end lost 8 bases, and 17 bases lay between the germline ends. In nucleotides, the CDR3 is TGTGCCAGCAGCTTAGGACTAGAGGATTGGATTGATGAGCAGTTCTTC. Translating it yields CASSLGLEDWIDEQFF.

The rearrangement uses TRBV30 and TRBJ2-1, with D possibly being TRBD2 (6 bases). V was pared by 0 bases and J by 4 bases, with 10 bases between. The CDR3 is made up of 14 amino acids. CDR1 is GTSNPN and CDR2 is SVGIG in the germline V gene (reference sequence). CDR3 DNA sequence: TGTGCCTGGAGTGTTTTAGCGGATTACAATGAGCAGTTCTTC. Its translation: CAWSVLADYNEQFF. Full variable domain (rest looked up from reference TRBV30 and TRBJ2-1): SQTIHQWPATLVQPVGSPLSLECTVEGTSNPNLYWYRQAAGRGLQLLFYSVGIGQISSEVPQNLSASRPQDRQFILSSKKLLLSDSGFYLCAWSVLADYNEQFFGPGTRLTVL.

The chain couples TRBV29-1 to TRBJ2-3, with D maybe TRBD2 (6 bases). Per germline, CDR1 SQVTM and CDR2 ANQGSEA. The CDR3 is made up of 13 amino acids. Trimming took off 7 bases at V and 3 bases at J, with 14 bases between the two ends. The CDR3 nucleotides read TGCAGCGCCCCCGACGGAGGGACAGATACGCAGTATTTT. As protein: CSAPDGGTDTQYF.

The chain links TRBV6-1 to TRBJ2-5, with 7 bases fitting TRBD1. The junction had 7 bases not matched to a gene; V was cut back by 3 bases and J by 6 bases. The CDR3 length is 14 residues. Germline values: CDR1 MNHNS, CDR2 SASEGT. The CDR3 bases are TGTGCCAGCAGTGAGATCACAGGGGTACAGACCCAGTACTTC. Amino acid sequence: CASSEITGVQTQYF.

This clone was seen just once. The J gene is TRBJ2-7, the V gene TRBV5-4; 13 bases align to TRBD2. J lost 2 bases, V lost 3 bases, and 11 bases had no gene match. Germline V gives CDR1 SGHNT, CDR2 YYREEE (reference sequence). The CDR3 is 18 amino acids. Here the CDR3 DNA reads TGTGCCAGCAGCTCAGGACTAGCGGGAGTCAAAGGGGCCTACGAGCAGTACTTC. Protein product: CASSSGLAGVKGAYEQYF. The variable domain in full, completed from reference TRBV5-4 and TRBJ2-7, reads ETGVTQSPTHLIKTRGQQVTLRCSSQSGHNTVSWYQQALGQGPQFIFQYYREEENGRGNFPPRFSGLQFPNYSSELNVNALELDDSALYLCASSSGLAGVKGAYEQYFGPGTRLTVT.

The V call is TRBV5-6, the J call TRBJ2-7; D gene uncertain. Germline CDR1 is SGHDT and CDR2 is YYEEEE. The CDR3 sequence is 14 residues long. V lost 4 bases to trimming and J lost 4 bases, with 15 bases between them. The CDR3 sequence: CASSLASSPYEQYF. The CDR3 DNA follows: TGTGCCAGCAGCCTGGCCAGCTCACCATACGAGCAGTACTTC.

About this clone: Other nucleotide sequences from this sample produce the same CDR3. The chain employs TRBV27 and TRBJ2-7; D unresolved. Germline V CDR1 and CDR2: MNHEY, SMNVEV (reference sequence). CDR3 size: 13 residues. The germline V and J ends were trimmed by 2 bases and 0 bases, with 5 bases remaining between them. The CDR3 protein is CASSLVGSYEQYF. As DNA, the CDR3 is TGTGCCAGCAGTTTAGTCGGCTCCTACGAGCAGTACTTC.

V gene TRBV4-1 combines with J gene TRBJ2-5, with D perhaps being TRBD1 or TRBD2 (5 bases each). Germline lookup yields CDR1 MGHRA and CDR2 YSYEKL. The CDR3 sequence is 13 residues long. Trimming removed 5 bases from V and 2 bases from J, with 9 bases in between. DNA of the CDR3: TGCGCCAGCAGCGTGAGGGGTCAAGAGACCCAGTACTTC. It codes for CASSVRGQETQYF.

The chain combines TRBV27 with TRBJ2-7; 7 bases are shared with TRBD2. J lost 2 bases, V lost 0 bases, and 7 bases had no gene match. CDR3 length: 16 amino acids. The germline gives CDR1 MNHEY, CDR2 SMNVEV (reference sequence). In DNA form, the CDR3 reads TGTGCCAGCAGTTTATCTGGGCTAGCGGCCCCCTACGAGCAGTACTTC. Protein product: CASSLSGLAAPYEQYF.

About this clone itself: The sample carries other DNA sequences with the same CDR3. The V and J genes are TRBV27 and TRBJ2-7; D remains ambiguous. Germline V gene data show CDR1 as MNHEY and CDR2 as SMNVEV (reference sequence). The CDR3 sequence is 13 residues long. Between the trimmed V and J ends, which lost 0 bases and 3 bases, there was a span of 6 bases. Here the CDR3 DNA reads TGTGCCAGCAGTTTATCGATCCTCTACGAGCAGTACTTC. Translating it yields CASSLSILYEQYF.

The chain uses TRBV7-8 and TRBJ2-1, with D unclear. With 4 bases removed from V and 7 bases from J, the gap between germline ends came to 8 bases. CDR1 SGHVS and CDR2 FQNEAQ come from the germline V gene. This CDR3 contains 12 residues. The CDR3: CASSSKPNEQFF. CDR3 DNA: TGTGCCAGCAGCTCGAAGCCTAATGAGCAGTTCTTC.

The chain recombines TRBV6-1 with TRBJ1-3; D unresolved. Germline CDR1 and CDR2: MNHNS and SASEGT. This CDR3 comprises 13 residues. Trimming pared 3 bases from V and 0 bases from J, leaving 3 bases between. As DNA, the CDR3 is TGTGCCAGCAGTGACAGCTCTGGAAACACCATATATTTT. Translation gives CASSDSSGNTIYF.

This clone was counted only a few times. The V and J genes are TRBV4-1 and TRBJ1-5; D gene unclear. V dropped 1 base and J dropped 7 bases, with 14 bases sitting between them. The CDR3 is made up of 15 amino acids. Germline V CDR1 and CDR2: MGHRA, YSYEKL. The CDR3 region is CASSQGGAGRQPQHF. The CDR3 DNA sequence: TGCGCCAGCAGCCAAGGTGGAGCTGGGCGCCAGCCCCAGCATTTT.

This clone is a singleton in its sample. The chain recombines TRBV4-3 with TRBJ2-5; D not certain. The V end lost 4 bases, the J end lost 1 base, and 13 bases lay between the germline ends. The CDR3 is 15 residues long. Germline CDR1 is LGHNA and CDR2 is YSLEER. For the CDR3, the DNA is TGCGCCAGCAGCCCAGGACCGACAAGCCAAGAGACCCAGTACTTC. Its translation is CASSPGPTSQETQYF.

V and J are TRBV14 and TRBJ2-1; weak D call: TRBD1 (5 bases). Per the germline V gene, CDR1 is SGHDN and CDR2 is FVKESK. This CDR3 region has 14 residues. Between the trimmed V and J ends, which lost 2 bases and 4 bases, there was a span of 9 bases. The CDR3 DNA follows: TGTGCCAGCAGCCAACAGGGCCGGTACAATGAGCAGTTCTTC. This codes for CASSQQGRYNEQFF.